This T cell receptor beta chain was sequenced in a study of regulatory T cells in long-lasting Graves disease. Findings and limits, study-wide: Accuracy was possibly reduced by small sample size. Comparison showed that persistent patients shared more public clonotypes (about 2,600) than new patients (around 1,000). TRBV28 was favored in persistent disease, as were TRBJ1-2 and TRBJ2-5.

CDR3 regions were amplified by Arm-PCR using iRepertoire HTBI primers to build TCR beta libraries. TCRdb redid the calling of the multiplex PCR reads with MiXCR, one entry per CDR3 protein. In the table there are 200,000 to 250,000 distinct CDR3 sequences, around 19% of which are singletons. Trimming removed 10 bases from V and 8 bases from J, with 15 bases in between. This CDR3 has 13 amino acids. Germline V gene lookup returns CDR1 ENHRY and CDR2 SYGVKD. Time point: newly diagnosed GD, antithyroid drugs for less than 3 months. Scientists built the TCR library using RNA that was extracted from PBMCs. Graves' disease diagnosis relied on American Thyroid Association guidelines. This clonotype has a count of ten or more. Antigen specificity is unknown.

This TCR was sampled from a female donor with Graves disease. The sample in question was peripheral blood mononuclear cells (PBMCs), obtained at new diagnosis, from a patient treated with antithyroid drugs. The V and J genes are TRBV10-3 and TRBJ1-6; possibly TRBD1 for D (5 bases). Here the CDR3 DNA reads TGTGCCACCTTCGGGGCCGGGGATTCACCCCTCCACTTT. As protein: CATFGAGDSPLHF.